This T cell receptor beta chain comes out of a study of blood T cell repertoires in COVID-19. Turning to the study itself: Collection of acute and convalescent COVID-19 samples took place in the United States, Italy and Spain. The cDNA or gDNA used as material had been derived from T cells, B-cell-depleted T cells, or PBMCs.

Method: immunoSEQ multiplex PCR; TCRdb's copy keeps in-frame clones and lacks some. The data show around 300,000 clones, around nine tenths seen once. The CDR3 is 12 amino acids. Trimming took 6 bases from V and 9 from J, leaving 12 bases between them. Germline V lookup: CDR1 SNHLY, CDR2 FYNNEI. The source material was PBMCs or T cells enriched from blood (not recorded which). The chain couples TRBV2 to TRBJ2-1; D might be TRBD2 (5 bases). The TCR sequence derives from a woman between 18 and 30 years old who had recovered from COVID-19. CDR3 in amino acids: CASSGLQREQFF. The CDR3 region has the DNA TGTGCCAGCAGCGGACTCCAACGTGAGCAGTTCTTC.